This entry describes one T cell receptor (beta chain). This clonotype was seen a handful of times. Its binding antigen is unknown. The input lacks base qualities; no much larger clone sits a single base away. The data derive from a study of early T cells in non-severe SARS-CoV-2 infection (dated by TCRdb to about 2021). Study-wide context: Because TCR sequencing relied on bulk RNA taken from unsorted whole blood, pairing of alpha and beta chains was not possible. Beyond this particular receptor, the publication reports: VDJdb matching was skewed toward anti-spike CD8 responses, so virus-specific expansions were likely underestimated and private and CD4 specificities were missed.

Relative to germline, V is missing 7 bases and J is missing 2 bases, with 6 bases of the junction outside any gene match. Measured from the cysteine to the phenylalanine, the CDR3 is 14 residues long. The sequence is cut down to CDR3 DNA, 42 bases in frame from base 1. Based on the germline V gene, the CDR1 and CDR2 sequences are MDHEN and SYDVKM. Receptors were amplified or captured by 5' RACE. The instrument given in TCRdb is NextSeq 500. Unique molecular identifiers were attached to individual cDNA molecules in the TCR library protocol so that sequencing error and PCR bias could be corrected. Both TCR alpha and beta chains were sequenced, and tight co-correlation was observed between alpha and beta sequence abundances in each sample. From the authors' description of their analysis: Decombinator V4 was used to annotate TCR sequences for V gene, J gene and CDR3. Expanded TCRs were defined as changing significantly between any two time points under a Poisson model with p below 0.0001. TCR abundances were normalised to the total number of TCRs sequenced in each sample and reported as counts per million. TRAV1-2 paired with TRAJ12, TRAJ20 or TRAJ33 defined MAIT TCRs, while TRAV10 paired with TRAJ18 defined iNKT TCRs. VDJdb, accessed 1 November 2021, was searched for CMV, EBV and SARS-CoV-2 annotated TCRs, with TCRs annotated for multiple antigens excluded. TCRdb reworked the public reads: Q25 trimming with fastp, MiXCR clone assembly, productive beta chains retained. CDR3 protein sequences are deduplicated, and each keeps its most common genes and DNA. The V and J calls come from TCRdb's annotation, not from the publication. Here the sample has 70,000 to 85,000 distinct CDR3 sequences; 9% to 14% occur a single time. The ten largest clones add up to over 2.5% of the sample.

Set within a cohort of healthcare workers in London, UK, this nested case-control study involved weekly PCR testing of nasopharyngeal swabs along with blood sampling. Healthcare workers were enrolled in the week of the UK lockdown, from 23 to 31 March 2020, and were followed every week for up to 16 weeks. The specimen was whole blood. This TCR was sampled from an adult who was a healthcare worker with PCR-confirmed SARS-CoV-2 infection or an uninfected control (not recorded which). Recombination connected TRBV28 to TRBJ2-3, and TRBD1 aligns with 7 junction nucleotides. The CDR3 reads CASITGDNTDTQYF. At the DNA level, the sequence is TGTGCCAGCATTACAGGGGATAACACAGATACGCAGTATTTT.